The clone carrying this T cell receptor beta chain occurred a few times. Its target is unknown. The CDR3 runs 16 residues. Per the germline V gene, CDR1 is SEHNR and CDR2 is FQNEAQ (reference sequence). V shed 4 bases and J 5 bases; nucleotides not matched to a gene: 9. This sample stems from a study of response to subunit inactivated influenza vaccine. Findings and caveats of the study: The study's authors posited that every seasonal influenza vaccination enlists few new T cells.

Via MiXCR, TCRdb re-called the RT-PCR reads, giving one row per CDR3 protein. In the table there are around 480,000 distinct CDR3 sequences, more than 15% of which are singletons. The chain uses TRBV7-9 and TRBJ2-5, with 11 bases fitting TRBD2. The TCR comes from a man between 50 and 69 years old who received an inactivated influenza vaccine. The specimen was CD4+ T cells sorted from PBMCs, collected roughly 24 months after vaccination. In DNA form, the CDR3 reads TGTGCCAGCAGCTCAGTAGCGGGAGGGCCCCTCGAGACCCAGTACTTC. It yields the protein CASSSVAGGPLETQYF.